The 8 T cell receptor beta chains below were found in one sample sequenced in a study of T-cell memory formation after mild COVID-19. TCRdb recomputed calls from the 5' RACE reads with MiXCR, one row per CDR3 protein. The profile covers fewer than 400,000 distinct CDR3 sequences, with 15% to 20% appearing a single time and roughly 21% taken by the ten largest. Sequenced input: PBMCs or a T cell subset sorted from them (not recorded which). The receptors shown here come from a man between 18 and 35 years old who had mild COVID-19 (a few samples of this study predate the infection). Cell type and time point are not known.

The V and J genes are TRBV12-3 or TRBV12-4 and TRBJ1-1; D is unclear. This CDR3 is built from 13 residues. Trimming removed 7 bases from V and 4 bases from J, with 13 bases in between. The CDR3, as DNA: TGTGCCAGCAAAGGAGGTTGGGGCACTGAAGCTTTCTTT. It specifies CASKGGWGTEAFF.

Ten or more counts support this clonotype. The V call is TRBV12-3 or TRBV12-4, the J call TRBJ2-3; D not resolved. V was pared by 3 bases and J by 4 bases, with 11 bases between. This CDR3 is built from 14 residues. CDR3 nucleotides: TGTGCCAGCAGTTTGACGGGTGGGGCAGATACGCAGTATTTT. Translation: CASSLTGGADTQYF.

The chain links TRBV4-3 to TRBJ1-6; unclear D gene. This CDR3 spans 14 amino acids. V dropped 4 bases and J dropped 0 bases, with 4 bases sitting between them. Germline lookup yields CDR1 LGHNA and CDR2 YSLEER. This CDR3 is CASSPGSYNSPLHF. In DNA, the CDR3 is TGCGCCAGCAGCCCCGGCTCCTATAATTCACCCCTCCACTTT.

The chain joins TRBV5-6 to TRBJ2-3; D perhaps matches TRBD2 (6 bases). V lost 4 bases, J lost 5 bases, and 17 bases lay in between. Germline V gives CDR1 SGHDT, CDR2 YYEEEE. The CDR3 extends over 15 amino acids. The DNA of the CDR3 is TGTGCCAGCAGCGTCGGCGGGAACCGGATAGATACGCAGTATTTT. Its protein is CASSVGGNRIDTQYF.

This clonotype has only a few counts. This sequence joins TRBV7-9 and TRBJ1-5; 7 bases match TRBD1. Germline V gives CDR1 SEHNR, CDR2 FQNEAQ (reference sequence). Trimming cost V 4 bases and J 9 bases; bases outside gene matches: 9. The CDR3 contains 14 residues. CDR3 in amino acids: CASSSRTGHSPQHF. CDR3 sequence (DNA): TGTGCCAGCAGCTCCCGGACAGGCCATTCGCCCCAGCATTTT. The full variable domain, with the rest looked up from reference TRBV7-9 and TRBJ1-5, is DTGVSQNPRHKITKRGQNVTFRCDPISEHNRLYWYRQTLGQGPEFLTYFQNEAQLEKSRLLSDRFSAERPKGSFSTLEIQRTEQGDSAMYLCASSSRTGHSPQHFGDGTRLSIL.

This clonotype was recorded once. The chain combines TRBV5-5 with TRBJ1-6, with 7 bases that match TRBD1. Germline assignment: CDR1 SGHKS and CDR2 YYEKEE (reference sequence). J lost 11 bases, V lost 0 bases, and 8 bases had no gene match. The CDR3 is 15 amino acids. The CDR3 DNA sequence: TGTGCCAGCAGCTTGGATGTAGGGGGCTTAGCACCCCTCCACTTT. It codes for CASSLDVGGLAPLHF.

This clonotype appeared a few times. J is TRBJ1-5 and V is TRBV7-2; D remains unclear. CDR1 is SGHTA and CDR2 is FQGNSA in the germline V gene. The CDR3 runs to 12 residues. The V end was cut by 5 bases, the J end by 5 bases, with 7 bases between. CDR3 protein: CASSRFDQPQHF. Written as DNA, the CDR3 is TGTGCCAGCAGCCGATTCGATCAGCCCCAGCATTTT.

The rearrangement joins TRBV6-2 or TRBV6-3 to TRBJ2-7, with 8 bases matching TRBD2. Germline V gene lookup returns CDR1 MNHEY and CDR2 SVGEGT. The CDR3 length is 12 residues. V lost 6 bases to trimming and J lost 6 bases; unmatched junction nucleotides: 4. The CDR3 DNA sequence: TGTGCCAGCAGCCTCACTAGCGGCGAGCAGTACTTC. Its protein is CASSLTSGEQYF.